A single sample is the source of the 30 T cell receptor beta chains below, sequenced in a study of Ad26.COV2.S vaccination and SARS-CoV-2 variants (dated by TCRdb to the early 2020s). The label giving this sample's treatment or condition can be read as: approximately 18 received Ad26.COV2.S at low or high dose, single or two shots; roughly five received placebo; per-sample allocation not given. Repertoires of vaccine and placebo recipients were sequenced from samples taken on day 63 after the first injection. Library creation used the immunoSEQ multiplex PCR assay. This is the immuneACCESS table as TCRdb keeps it, with only in-frame sequences that have V and J called. A part of the clones is gone; compared with another copy, unresolved V genes explain less than half, and the rest is unexplained. The sample records some 520,000 clones, around 85% of which are singletons. Roughly 12% of the sample belongs to the ten largest clones.

The specimen was peripheral blood, collected in a trial of Ad26.COV2.S vaccine versus placebo. The receptors derive from a person aged 18-60 years who received the Ad26.COV2.S COVID-19 vaccine or a placebo.

This clone has only a few counts. This rearrangement joins TRBV19 to TRBJ1-2, with D possibly being TRBD1 (6 bases). The CDR3 loop spans 13 amino acids. Trimming took 6 bases from V and 0 from J, leaving 8 bases between them. Germline CDR1 reads LNHDA; CDR2 reads SQIVND (reference sequence). For the CDR3, the DNA is TGTGCCAGTAGGGACAGAGCTAACTATGGCTACACCTTC. Amino acid sequence: CASRDRANYGYTF.

The chain is built from TRBV2 and TRBJ1-1; 9 bases are shared with TRBD1. After removal of 3 bases from V and 4 bases from J, the junction contained 9 bases not matched to a gene. Germline V lookup: CDR1 SNHLY, CDR2 FYNNEI. The CDR3 runs to 16 residues. CDR3 DNA sequence: TGTGCCAGCAGTGACGGGACAGGGACCGTTGTCACTGAAGCTTTCTTT. It specifies CASSDGTGTVVTEAFF.

This chain connects TRBV24-1 to TRBJ2-1; D is possibly TRBD2 (6 bases). The CDR3 has 16 residues. Per germline, CDR1 KGHDR and CDR2 SFDVKD. Trimming took off 0 bases at V and 6 bases at J, with 14 bases between the two ends. The CDR3 is CATSDLLGEDINEQFF. The CDR3 DNA sequence: TGTGCCACCAGTGATTTGCTGGGGGAGGATATCAATGAGCAGTTCTTC.

This chain links TRBV7-2 with TRBJ2-5; no definite D call. CDR1 is SGHTA and CDR2 is FQGNSA in the germline V gene. The CDR3 runs 11 residues. V was cut by 4 bases and J by 5 bases, with 5 bases left in between. DNA for the CDR3: TGTGCCAGCAGCTCTGGGGAGACCCAGTACTTC. It encodes CASSSGETQYF.

This sequence joins TRBV28 and TRBJ1-4; weak D call: TRBD1 (5 bases). The V end lost 3 bases, the J end lost 0 bases, and 14 bases lay between the germline ends. Germline V CDR1 and CDR2: MDHEN, SYDVKM. CDR3 length: 17 residues. The CDR3 DNA sequence: TGTGCCAGCAGTTTGCCTGCGGGGGTGGCAACTAATGAAAAACTGTTTTTT. Translated, it gives CASSLPAGVATNEKLFF. Variable domain in full (rest from reference TRBV28 and TRBJ1-4): DVKVTQSSRYLVKRTGEKVFLECVQDMDHENMFWYRQDPGLGLRLIYFSYDVKMKEKGDIPEGYSVSREKKERFSLILESASTNQTSMYLCASSLPAGVATNEKLFFGSGTQLSVL.

This chain links TRBV11-3 with TRBJ2-1; 8 bases match TRBD2. The CDR3 length is 15 residues. Germline V CDR1 and CDR2: SGHNT, YENEEA. V lost 5 bases to trimming and J lost 10 bases; unmatched junction nucleotides: 13. CDR3 nucleotides: TGTGCCAGCAGCCCCGGGGGGCTAGCGGGTTACGAGCAGTTCTTC. Its translation: CASSPGGLAGYEQFF.

This chain links TRBV9 with TRBJ2-1; 12 bases match TRBD2. The germline gives CDR1 SGDLS, CDR2 YYNGEE. This CDR3 comprises 15 residues. V shed 1 base and J 7 bases; nucleotides not matched to a gene: 3. The CDR3 region has the DNA TGTGCCAGCAGCGTACGACTAGCGGGAGCGAATGAGCAGTTCTTC. Protein: CASSVRLAGANEQFF. The full variable domain, completed using reference TRBV9 and TRBJ2-1, is DSGVTQTPKHLITATGQRVTLRCSPRSGDLSVYWYQQSLDQGLQFLIQYYNGEERAKGNILERFSAQQFPDLHSELNLSSLELGDSALYFCASSVRLAGANEQFFGPGTRLTVL.

The genes are TRBV6-5 and TRBJ2-1, with no clear D. Trimming removed 6 bases at V and 0 bases at J, with 9 bases between. Germline-derived CDR1 and CDR2 are MNHEY and SVGAGI. The CDR3 consists of 14 residues. CDR3 nucleotides: TGTGCCAGCAGACCAAGGAGCTCCTACAATGAGCAGTTCTTC. Amino acids: CASRPRSSYNEQFF.

This clone was seen a handful of times. The chain recombines TRBV27 with TRBJ2-1, with D perhaps matching TRBD1 (6 bases). The length of the CDR3 is 14 residues. Germline loops: CDR1 MNHEY, CDR2 SMNVEV (reference sequence). V was trimmed by 7 bases and J by 6 bases, leaving 16 bases between them. CDR3 amino acids: CASTPGAWSNEQFF. DNA for the CDR3: TGTGCCAGCACCCCAGGGGCGTGGAGCAATGAGCAGTTCTTC.

The genes are TRBV5-3 and TRBJ2-1, with TRBD2 matching over 7 bases. TRBV5-3 is classed as an ORF, of uncertain function. V was clipped by 0 bases and J by 6 bases; unmatched bases: 3. There are 14 residues in the CDR3. CDR3 residues: CARSLVGGGNEQFF. The CDR3 DNA reads TGTGCCAGAAGCTTGGTTGGCGGGGGCAATGAGCAGTTCTTC.

This clone was detected only a few times. The V call is TRBV7-9, the J call TRBJ2-7; the match to TRBD1 covers 10 bases. Germline V gives CDR1 SEHNR, CDR2 FQNEAQ (reference sequence). The trim removed 5 bases at V and 5 bases at J, leaving 6 bases unmatched. This CDR3 spans 14 amino acids. The CDR3 here is CASSQGGQGNEQYF. CDR3 DNA: TGTGCCAGCAGCCAGGGGGGACAGGGGAACGAGCAGTACTTC.

This rearrangement joins TRBV11-2 to TRBJ2-1; D perhaps matches TRBD2 (6 bases). The ends were cut back, 3 bases at V and 9 bases at J, with 24 bases in the middle. This CDR3 region has 17 residues. Germline V gene lookup returns CDR1 SGHAT and CDR2 FQNNGV. The CDR3 DNA reads TGTGCCAGCAGCTTTTTCCTGTGGCGGGACCTAAGTGGTGAGCAGTTCTTC. This gives the protein CASSFFLWRDLSGEQFF. The full variable domain, completed using reference TRBV11-2 and TRBJ2-1, is EAGVAQSPRYKIIEKRQSVAFWCNPISGHATLYWYQQILGQGPKLLIQFQNNGVVDDSQLPKDRFSAERLKGVDSTLKIQPAKLEDSAVYLCASSFFLWRDLSGEQFFGPGTRLTVL.

The table lists this clone with a count of one. The chain joins TRBV28 to TRBJ1-4, with D possibly matching TRBD1 (5 bases). CDR3 length: 14 amino acids. The V and J ends lost 3 bases and 8 bases respectively, with 13 bases between them. Per germline, CDR1 MDHEN and CDR2 SYDVKM. In nucleotides, the CDR3 is TGTGCCAGCAGTTTCCAACGTGGGGGAGAAAAACTGTTTTTT. It translates to CASSFQRGGEKLFF.

This chain connects TRBV4-2 to TRBJ2-1; a possible D gene is TRBD2 (8 bases). V shed 0 bases and J shed 15 bases, with 24 bases lying between them. Germline CDR1 LGHNA, CDR2 YNFKEQ. The CDR3 is 16 amino acids. The CDR3 DNA sequence: TGTGCCAGCAGCCAAGAGGTTACGGGAGGGGGCCCCCGGCTGTTCTTC. This translates into CASSQEVTGGGPRLFF.

The V gene is TRBV6-2 or TRBV6-3, the J gene TRBJ1-4; 7 positions agree with TRBD1. Germline lookup yields CDR1 MNHEY and CDR2 SVGEGT. This CDR3 is 15 amino acids long. V lost 0 bases, J lost 5 bases, and 3 bases stayed unmatched. The CDR3: CASSYSTGKNEKLFF. The DNA for the CDR3 is TGTGCCAGCAGTTACTCGACAGGGAAGAATGAAAAACTGTTTTTT.

This chain connects TRBV2 to TRBJ2-7; no clear D gene. The V and J ends lost 7 bases and 3 bases respectively, with 10 bases between them. This CDR3 is 12 amino acids long. Germline CDR1 reads SNHLY; CDR2 reads FYNNEI. The CDR3 DNA reads TGTGCCAGCATTTCGCACCTCTACGAGCAGTACTTC. Encoded protein: CASISHLYEQYF.

A single count supports this clone. J is TRBJ2-7 and V is TRBV29-1; the match to TRBD2 covers 15 bases. Germline V gene data show CDR1 as SQVTM and CDR2 as ANQGSEA. Unmatched junction bases numbered 8, after V lost 4 bases and J lost 7 bases. This CDR3 spans 15 amino acids. CDR3: CSVAPGLAGGGEQYF. CDR3 DNA sequence: TGCAGCGTTGCTCCGGGACTAGCGGGAGGTGGTGAGCAGTACTTC.

The gene calls are TRBV19 and TRBJ2-7; D gene uncertain. This CDR3 has 16 residues. The germline V and J ends were trimmed by 4 bases and 5 bases, with 21 bases remaining between them. The germline CDR1 and CDR2 sequences are LNHDA and SQIVND (reference sequence). The CDR3 loop reads CASSKSGPLAAHEQYF. The CDR3 DNA is TGTGCCAGTAGTAAGTCCGGGCCCTTGGCGGCCCACGAGCAGTACTTC. Drawing the rest from reference TRBV19 and TRBJ2-7, the complete variable domain is DGGITQSPKYLFRKEGQNVTLSCEQNLNHDAMYWYRQDPGQGLRLIYYSQIVNDFQKGDIAEGYSVSREKKESFPLTVTSAQKNPTAFYLCASSKSGPLAAHEQYFGPGTRLTVT.

V is TRBV19 and J is TRBJ2-1; 10 bases match TRBD2. Germline lookup yields CDR1 LNHDA and CDR2 SQIVND (reference sequence). This CDR3 spans 14 amino acids. The junction had 5 bases not matched to a gene; V was cut back by 4 bases and J by 8 bases. The CDR3 region has the DNA TGTGCCAGTAGTAACGGACTAGCGGCGGATGAGCAGTTCTTC. Protein sequence: CASSNGLAADEQFF.

The chain recombines TRBV11-2 with TRBJ2-7; D uncertain. CDR3 size: 14 residues. Per the germline V gene, CDR1 is SGHAT and CDR2 is FQNNGV. V lost 1 base to trimming and J lost 5 bases, with 12 bases between them. CDR3 region: CASSLGTSGHEQYF. The CDR3 region has the DNA TGTGCCAGCAGCTTAGGAACGTCAGGCCACGAGCAGTACTTC.

This chain joins TRBV3-1 (or the pseudogene TRBV3-2) and TRBJ1-1; the D is unclear. This CDR3 contains 16 residues. Germline lookup yields CDR1 LGHDT and CDR2 YNNKEL (reference sequence). Trimming took 3 bases from V and 7 from J, leaving 21 bases between them. CDR3 sequence (DNA): TGTGCCAGCAGCCACACTTCAAGGGCCGGGAGAAGTGAAGCTTTCTTT. The encoded protein is CASSHTSRAGRSEAFF.

Written as DNA, the CDR3 is TGTGCCTGGAATAGTGGTCAGGGTTACAATGAGCAGTTCTTC. Translation gives CAWNSGQGYNEQFF. The chain employs TRBV30 and TRBJ2-1, with D maybe TRBD1 (5 bases). V lost 4 bases, J lost 4 bases, and 14 bases lay in between. Germline CDR1 is GTSNPN and CDR2 is SVGIG (reference sequence). The CDR3 has 14 amino acids.

The chain employs TRBV30 and TRBJ1-1; no definite D call. This CDR3 region has 12 residues. V gave up 2 bases and J gave up 1 base, with 5 bases separating them. Germline lookup yields CDR1 GTSNPN and CDR2 SVGIG (reference sequence). The CDR3 loop reads CAWSLENTEAFF. CDR3 DNA: TGTGCCTGGAGTCTCGAGAACACTGAAGCTTTCTTT.

This clone was seen a few times. The chain is built from TRBV7-3 and TRBJ1-2; a weak D match, TRBD1 (5 bases). Trimming took off 5 bases at V and 7 bases at J, with 11 bases between the two ends. Per the germline V gene, CDR1 is SGHTA and CDR2 is FQGTGA. The CDR3 length is 12 residues. CDR3 region: CASSRPGGGYTF. CDR3 coding DNA: TGTGCCAGCAGCCGACCCGGGGGTGGCTACACCTTC.

The genes are TRBV30 and TRBJ1-2; the D is unclear. The CDR3 has 14 residues. V dropped 8 bases and J dropped 0 bases, with 16 bases sitting between them. Germline loops: CDR1 GTSNPN, CDR2 SVGIG (reference sequence). The CDR3 reads CAGALLTTNYGYTF. In DNA form, the CDR3 reads TGTGCCGGAGCCTTGCTCACAACTAACTATGGCTACACCTTC.

This clone was recorded once. The gene calls are TRBV14 and TRBJ2-2; the match to TRBD2 covers 11 bases. This CDR3 region has 18 residues. Germline V lookup: CDR1 SGHDN, CDR2 FVKESK. V trimming: 2 bases; J trimming: 6 bases; junction bases outside the gene matches: 11. CDR3 amino acids: CASSQLLAGGPFPGELFF. The CDR3 DNA reads TGTGCCAGCAGCCAATTGTTAGCGGGAGGGCCATTCCCCGGGGAGCTGTTTTTT.

This CDR3 reads CASSQEVGLYNEQFF. The DNA of the CDR3 is TGCGCCAGCAGCCAAGAGGTGGGACTCTACAATGAGCAGTTCTTC. V gene TRBV4-3 combines with J gene TRBJ2-1; the D gene is possibly TRBD2 (6 bases). The V end lost 0 bases, the J end lost 3 bases, and 9 bases lay between the germline ends. The CDR3 spans 15 residues. Looked up from germline, CDR1 is LGHNA and CDR2 is YSLEER.

The rearrangement joins TRBV5-4 to TRBJ2-3; no clear D gene. The V gene lost 0 bases and the J gene lost 2 bases, with 7 bases spanning the gap. CDR3 length: 14 amino acids. Germline V CDR1 and CDR2: SGHNT, YYREEE (reference sequence). The CDR3 loop is CASSLGSATDTQYF. In DNA, the CDR3 is TGTGCCAGCAGCTTGGGAAGTGCCACAGATACGCAGTATTTT.

The chain has TRBV25-1 and TRBJ2-7; no reliable D call. V was clipped by 3 bases and J by 1 base, with 7 bases between them. This CDR3 contains 13 residues. Per the germline V gene, CDR1 is MGHDK and CDR2 is SYGVNS. The CDR3 DNA reads TGTGCCAGCAGTGATTCGACATCCTACGAGCAGTACTTC. This encodes CASSDSTSYEQYF.

The J gene is TRBJ2-7, the V gene TRBV5-5; the D is unclear. The V gene's germline CDR1 is SGHKS and CDR2 YYEKEE (reference sequence). This CDR3 has 12 residues. V was shortened by 1 base and J by 5 bases, with 7 bases between the two germline ends. The CDR3 loop is CASSLSLHEQYF. As DNA, the CDR3 is TGTGCCAGCAGCTTGAGCTTACACGAGCAGTACTTC.